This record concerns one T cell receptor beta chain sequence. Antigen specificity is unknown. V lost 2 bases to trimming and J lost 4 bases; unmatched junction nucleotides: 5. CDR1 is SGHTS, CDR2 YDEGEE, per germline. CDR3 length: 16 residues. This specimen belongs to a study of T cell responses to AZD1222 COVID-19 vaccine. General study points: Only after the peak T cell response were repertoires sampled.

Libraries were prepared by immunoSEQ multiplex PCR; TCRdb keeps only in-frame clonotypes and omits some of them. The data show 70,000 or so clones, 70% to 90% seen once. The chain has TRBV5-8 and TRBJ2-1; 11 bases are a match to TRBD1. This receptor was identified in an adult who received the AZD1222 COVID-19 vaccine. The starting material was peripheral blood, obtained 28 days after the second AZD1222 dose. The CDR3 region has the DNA TGTGCCAGCAGCTTTTGGACAGGGGGCGAATACAATGAGCAGTTCTTC. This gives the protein CASSFWTGGEYNEQFF.